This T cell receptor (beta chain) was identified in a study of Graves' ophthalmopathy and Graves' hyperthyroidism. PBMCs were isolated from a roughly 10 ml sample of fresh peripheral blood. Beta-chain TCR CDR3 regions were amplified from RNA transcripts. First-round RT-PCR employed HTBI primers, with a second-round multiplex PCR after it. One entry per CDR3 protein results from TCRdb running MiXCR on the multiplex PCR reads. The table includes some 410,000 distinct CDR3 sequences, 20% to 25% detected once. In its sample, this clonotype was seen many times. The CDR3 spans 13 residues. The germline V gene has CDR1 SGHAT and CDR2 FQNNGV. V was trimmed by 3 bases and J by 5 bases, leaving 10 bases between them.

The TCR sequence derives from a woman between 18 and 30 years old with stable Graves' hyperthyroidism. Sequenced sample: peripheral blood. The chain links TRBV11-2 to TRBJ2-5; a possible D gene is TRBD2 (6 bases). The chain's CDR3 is CASSFQAGETQYF. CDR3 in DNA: TGTGCCAGCAGCTTCCAGGCGGGGGAGACCCAGTACTTC.